The next 21 T cell receptor beta chains were all read from a single sample in a study of T cell responses to AZD1222 COVID-19 vaccine. Generated by immunoSEQ multiplex PCR, the TCRdb table keeps only in-frame clones and is missing some. The sample consists of just under 150,000 clones, more than 70% of them appearing once. The material was peripheral blood, obtained 28 days after the second AZD1222 dose. The receptors originated from an adult who received the AZD1222 COVID-19 vaccine.

The chain carries TRBV27 and TRBJ2-2; TRBD1 matches at 10 bases. CDR1 and CDR2 from the germline V gene are MNHEY and SMNVEV (reference sequence). This CDR3 region has 16 residues. The V gene end was trimmed by 2 bases and the J gene end by 3 bases; junction bases not matched to a gene: 3. DNA for the CDR3: TGTGCCAGCAGTTTAGAGGACAGGGGGGACACCGGGGAGCTGTTTTTT. Translation: CASSLEDRGDTGELFF.

This clone has a single count. The genes are TRBV21-1 and TRBJ1-3. TRBV21-1 is recorded as a pseudogene. The CDR3 sequence is 17 residues long. The CDR3 nucleotides read TGTGCCAGCCGTGTAGGTTCCCAAACGAGCTCTGGAAACACCATATATTTT. It yields the protein CASRVGSQTSSGNTIYF.

This clone was recorded once. J is TRBJ1-1 and V is TRBV7-9; tentative D call: TRBD1 (5 bases). V gave up 1 base and J gave up 0 bases, with 9 bases separating them. Germline CDR1 reads SEHNR; CDR2 reads FQNEAQ (reference sequence). This CDR3 has 15 amino acids. The CDR3 bases are TGTGCCAGCAGCTTAGTGGGGCACTTGAACACTGAAGCTTTCTTT. It specifies CASSLVGHLNTEAFF.

The gene calls are TRBV5-1 and TRBJ2-1; 12 bases map to TRBD2. V was pared by 1 base and J by 7 bases, with 6 bases of the junction left unmatched. This CDR3 has 16 residues. The V gene's germline CDR1 is SGHRS and CDR2 YFSETQ. The CDR3 spells CASSLRASGRGNEQFF. The CDR3 nucleotides are TGCGCCAGCAGCTTGCGGGCTAGCGGGAGGGGGAATGAGCAGTTCTTC.

The chain is built from TRBV3-1 (or the pseudogene TRBV3-2) and TRBJ1-1, with no clear D. With 1 base removed from V and 2 bases from J, the gap between germline ends came to 8 bases. The CDR3 is 14 amino acids. The germline gives CDR1 LGHDT, CDR2 YNNKEL (reference sequence). The CDR3 coding sequence is TGTGCCAGCAGCCAAGTCCCAGATAACACTGAAGCTTTCTTT. Translation gives CASSQVPDNTEAFF.

The chain joins TRBV5-1 to TRBJ2-1, with D hard to call. This CDR3 spans 13 amino acids. Germline V gene lookup returns CDR1 SGHRS and CDR2 YFSETQ. V shed 5 bases and J shed 9 bases, with 15 bases lying between them. The CDR3 reads CASRLEIAAEQFF. CDR3 sequence (DNA): TGCGCCAGCAGACTTGAAATTGCCGCTGAGCAGTTCTTC.

The J gene is TRBJ2-1, the V gene TRBV9; 7 nucleotides align to TRBD2. This CDR3 is built from 16 residues. The germline V gene encodes CDR1 SGDLS and CDR2 YYNGEE. With V trimmed by 0 bases and J by 4 bases, 7 bases remained unmatched. CDR3 sequence: CASSVAMSGVYNEQFF. The CDR3 DNA follows: TGTGCCAGCAGCGTAGCTATGAGCGGGGTATACAATGAGCAGTTCTTC.

V and J are TRBV5-1 and TRBJ2-5; no reliable D call. This CDR3 spans 15 amino acids. Deletions cut 3 bases from V and 0 bases from J, with 12 bases between. Germline-derived CDR1 and CDR2 are SGHRS and YFSETQ. The CDR3 region has the DNA TGCGCCAGCAGCTCCTCTCCTTTGTACCAAGAGACCCAGTACTTC. Its translation: CASSSSPLYQETQYF.

The genes are TRBV20-1 and TRBJ1-2; a possible D gene is TRBD1 (6 bases). Per the germline V gene, CDR1 is DFQATT and CDR2 is SNEGSKA (reference sequence). The CDR3 extends over 14 amino acids. The V end was cut by 3 bases, the J end by 4 bases, with 15 bases between. DNA for the CDR3: TGCAGTGCTAGTTCGCAGGGGTTGGGCTATGGCTACACCTTC. It yields the protein CSASSQGLGYGYTF.

The chain combines TRBV4-2 with TRBJ1-2; 9 positions agree with TRBD1. Unmatched junction bases numbered 7, after V lost 4 bases and J lost 7 bases. The CDR3 has 14 residues. The germline gives CDR1 LGHNA, CDR2 YNFKEQ. The CDR3: CASSREGQGTGYTF. CDR3 DNA: TGTGCCAGCAGCCGCGAAGGACAGGGGACTGGCTACACCTTC.

V gene TRBV6-2 or TRBV6-3 combines with J gene TRBJ1-5; no reliable D call. Germline loops: CDR1 MNHEY, CDR2 SVGEGT. Trimming removed 2 bases at V and 2 bases at J, with 4 bases between. CDR3 length equals 13 residues. This chain's CDR3 is CASSYQGNQPQHF. DNA of the CDR3: TGTGCCAGCAGTTACCAGGGCAATCAGCCCCAGCATTTT.

The CDR3 region is CASSLTFTTNEKLFF. The CDR3 region has the DNA TGTGCCAGCAGCTTAACGTTTACAACTAATGAAAAACTGTTTTTT. The V call is TRBV7-9, the J call TRBJ1-4; no reliable D call. The CDR3 covers 15 residues. Germline CDR1 SEHNR, CDR2 FQNEAQ (reference sequence). Trimming removed 2 bases at V and 0 bases at J, with 7 bases between.

CDR3 coding DNA: TGCGCCAGCAGGCTGAAAGGGGGACAGAACACTGAAGCTTTCTTT. This sequence encodes CASRLKGGQNTEAFF. The chain carries TRBV5-1 and TRBJ1-1; TRBD1 might be the D (6 bases). Trimming removed 5 bases at V and 1 base at J, with 15 bases between. The CDR3 is made up of 15 amino acids. Germline CDR1 and CDR2: SGHRS and YFSETQ.

This chain links TRBV19 with TRBJ1-4; 7 nucleotides align to TRBD1. Unmatched junction bases numbered 5, after V lost 4 bases and J lost 0 bases. The CDR3 is 16 amino acids. The germline gives CDR1 LNHDA, CDR2 SQIVND (reference sequence). Written as DNA, the CDR3 is TGTGCCAGTAGTACAGGGACAGAACCAACTAATGAAAAACTGTTTTTT. Protein product: CASSTGTEPTNEKLFF.

This rearrangement joins TRBV12-3 or TRBV12-4 to TRBJ1-5, with no clear D. Trimming took off 3 bases at V and 7 bases at J, with 7 bases between the two ends. This CDR3 is 12 amino acids long. CDR3 nucleotides: TGTGCCAGCAGTTTCTTCCCACAGCCCCAGCATTTT. Protein product: CASSFFPQPQHF.

The V call is TRBV7-9, the J call TRBJ1-2; D ambiguous. Germline V gene sequence: CDR1 SEHNR, CDR2 FQNEAQ (reference sequence). The CDR3 is 15 residues long. V was trimmed by 1 base and J by 3 bases, leaving 12 bases between them. The CDR3 sequence is CASSLDGRTDYGYTF. CDR3 in DNA: TGTGCCAGCAGCTTAGATGGCCGGACTGACTATGGCTACACCTTC.

This clone was seen only a few times. This rearrangement joins TRBV28 to TRBJ2-7; possible D gene TRBD1, 6 bases. Germline loops: CDR1 MDHEN, CDR2 SYDVKM. The CDR3 has 15 amino acids. V was pared by 2 bases and J by 3 bases, with 14 bases between. Written as DNA, the CDR3 is TGTGCCAGCAGTTTAGTCAGTTGGACAGACTACGAGCAGTACTTC. The encoded protein is CASSLVSWTDYEQYF.

This chain connects TRBV4-1 to TRBJ2-7, with a tentative D call TRBD1 (5 bases). The V end lost 3 bases, the J end lost 4 bases, and 13 bases lay between the germline ends. The germline V gene has CDR1 MGHRA and CDR2 YSYEKL. The CDR3 has 14 residues. Here the CDR3 reads CASSQSQGTYEQYF. CDR3 nucleotides: TGCGCCAGCAGCCAGAGCCAGGGAACGTACGAGCAGTACTTC.

The rearrangement links TRBV6-5 to TRBJ2-7, with 10 bases aligning to TRBD2. Germline V gene lookup returns CDR1 MNHEY and CDR2 SVGAGI. The V and J ends lost 8 bases and 4 bases, in that order; junction bases with no gene match: 5. This CDR3 comprises 13 residues. The CDR3 loop reads CASVAGGEYEQYF. CDR3 DNA sequence: TGTGCCAGCGTAGCGGGGGGCGAGTACGAGCAGTACTTC.

The rearrangement uses TRBV7-8 and TRBJ2-1; 9 bases agree with TRBD2. The CDR3 runs 18 residues. Germline V gene lookup returns CDR1 SGHVS and CDR2 FQNEAQ. Trimming cost V 3 bases and J 0 bases; bases outside gene matches: 9. The CDR3 reads CASSLAGLALSSYNEQFF. Written as DNA, the CDR3 is TGTGCCAGCAGCTTGGCCGGACTAGCGCTCAGCTCCTACAATGAGCAGTTCTTC.

This chain links TRBV5-1 with TRBJ2-1; D gene unclear. This CDR3 is 15 amino acids long. The ends were cut back, 0 bases at V and 5 bases at J, with 12 bases in the middle. CDR1 is SGHRS and CDR2 is YFSETQ in the germline V gene. The CDR3 nucleotides read TGCGCCAGCAGCTTGGGTCCCGTTAGCAACAATGAGCAGTTCTTC. Residues: CASSLGPVSNNEQFF.